This T cell receptor (beta chain) stems from a study of PD-1 and CTLA-4 blockade in melanoma. Clones were read by immunoSEQ multiplex PCR, and TCRdb kept only the in-frame ones, dropping some. The table has around 20,000 clones, about 87% seen once. Between the trimmed V and J ends, which lost 6 bases and 2 bases, there was a span of 5 bases. Germline loops: CDR1 SGHNT, CDR2 YENEEA. CDR3 length equals 13 residues. The chain uses TRBV11-3 and TRBJ2-6; D is uncertain. This TCR was sampled from a human donor with melanoma. The sequencing here drew on CD8+ T cells from peripheral blood, taken before anti-PD-1 treatment. The DNA of the CDR3 is TGTGCCAGCAGTGTACCTGGGGCCAACGTCCTGACTTTC. Translation: CASSVPGANVLTF.